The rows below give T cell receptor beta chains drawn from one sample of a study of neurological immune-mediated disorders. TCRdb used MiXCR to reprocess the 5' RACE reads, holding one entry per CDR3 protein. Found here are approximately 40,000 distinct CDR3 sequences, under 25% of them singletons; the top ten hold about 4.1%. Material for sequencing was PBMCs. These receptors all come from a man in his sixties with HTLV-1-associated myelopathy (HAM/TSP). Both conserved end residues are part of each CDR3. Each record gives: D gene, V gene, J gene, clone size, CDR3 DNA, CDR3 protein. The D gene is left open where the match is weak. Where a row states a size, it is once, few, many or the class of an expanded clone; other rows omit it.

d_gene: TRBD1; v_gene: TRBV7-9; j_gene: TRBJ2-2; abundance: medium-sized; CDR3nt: TGTGCCAGCAGCCCCGACAGGGGATCGCACGGGGAGCTGTTTTTT; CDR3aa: CASSPDRGSHGELFF
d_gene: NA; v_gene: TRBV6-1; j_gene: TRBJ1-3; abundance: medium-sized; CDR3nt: TGTGCCAGCGGTTTTGGAAACACCATATATTTT; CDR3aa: CASGFGNTIYF
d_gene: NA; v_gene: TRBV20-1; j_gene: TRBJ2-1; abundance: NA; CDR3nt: TGCAGTGCCAGGAAAACATCTAGGGACGGTGAGCAGTTCTTC; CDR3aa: CSARKTSRDGEQFF
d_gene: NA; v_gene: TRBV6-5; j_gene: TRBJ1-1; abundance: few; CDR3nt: TGTGCCAGCAGTTCTCTCACCGGAAGGATGAACACTGAAGCTTTCTTT; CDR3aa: CASSSLTGRMNTEAFF
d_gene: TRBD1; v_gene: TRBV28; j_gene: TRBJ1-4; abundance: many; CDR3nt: TGTGCCAGCAGTTTTTATGGGGACAGAGCAACTAATGAAAAACTGTTTTTT; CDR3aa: CASSFYGDRATNEKLFF
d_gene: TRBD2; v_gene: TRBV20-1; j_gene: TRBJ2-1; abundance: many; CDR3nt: TGCAGTGCTAGAGATGCGGGAGACCCCTACAATGAGCAGTTCTTC; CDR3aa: CSARDAGDPYNEQFF
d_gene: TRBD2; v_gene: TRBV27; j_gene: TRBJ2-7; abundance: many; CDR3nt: TGTGCCAGCAGTATTAGCGGGAGCGGCCTGGGCGAGCAGTACTTC; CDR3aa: CASSISGSGLGEQYF
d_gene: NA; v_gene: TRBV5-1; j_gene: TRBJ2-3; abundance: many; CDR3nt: TGCGCCAGCAGCTTACGGGCCTTCGGGGCAGATACGCAGTATTTT; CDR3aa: CASSLRAFGADTQYF
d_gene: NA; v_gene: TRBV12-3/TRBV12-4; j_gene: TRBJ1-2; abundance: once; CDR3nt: TGTGCCAGCAGTTCCGGGACACCAAGCTTATCAAACTATGGCTACACCTTC; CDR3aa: CASSSGTPSLSNYGYTF
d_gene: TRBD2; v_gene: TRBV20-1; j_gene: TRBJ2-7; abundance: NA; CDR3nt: TGCAGTGCTAGAACCGGGACTAGCGTCGGAGAGCAGTACTTC; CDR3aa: CSARTGTSVGEQYF
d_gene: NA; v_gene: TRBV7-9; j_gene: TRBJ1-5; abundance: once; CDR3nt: TGTGCCAGCAGCCCCCCGGGGGGAAGGGGTCAGCCCCAGCATTTT; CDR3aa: CASSPPGGRGQPQHF
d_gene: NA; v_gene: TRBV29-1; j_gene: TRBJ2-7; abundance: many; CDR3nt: TGCAGCGTGAGCAACCGGGACCGAAGCTCCTACGAGCAGTACTTC; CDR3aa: CSVSNRDRSSYEQYF
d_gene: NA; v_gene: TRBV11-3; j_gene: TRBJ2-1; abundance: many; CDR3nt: TGTGCCAGCAGCTCCCGGGGGCGTGAGAATGAGCAGTTCTTC; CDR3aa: CASSSRGRENEQFF
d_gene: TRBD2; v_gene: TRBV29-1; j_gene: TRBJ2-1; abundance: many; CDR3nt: TGCAGCGTTGGGGACTGGCGGGAGAGTTATTTCAATGAGCAGTTCTTC; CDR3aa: CSVGDWRESYFNEQFF
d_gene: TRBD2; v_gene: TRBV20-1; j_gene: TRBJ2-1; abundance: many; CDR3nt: TGCAGTGCTGAGTCTAGCGGGAGCTCCTACAATGAGCAGTTCTTC; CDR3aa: CSAESSGSSYNEQFF
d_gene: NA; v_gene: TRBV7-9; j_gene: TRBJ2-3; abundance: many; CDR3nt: TGTGCCAGCAACCCGACAGACCGCACAGATACGCAGTATTTT; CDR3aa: CASNPTDRTDTQYF
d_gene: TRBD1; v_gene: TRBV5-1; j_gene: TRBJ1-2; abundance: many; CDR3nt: TGCGCCAGCAGCTTTAGAGGGGGCGCGGACTATGGCTACACCTTC; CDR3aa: CASSFRGGADYGYTF
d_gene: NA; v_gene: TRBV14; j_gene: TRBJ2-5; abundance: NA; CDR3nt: TGTGCCAGCAGCCAAGGGACAGCGGAGACCCAGTACTTC; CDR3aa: CASSQGTAETQYF
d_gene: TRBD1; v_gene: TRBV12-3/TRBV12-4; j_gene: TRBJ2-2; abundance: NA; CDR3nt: TGTGCCAGCAGCCCTGGACAGGGTTACGGGGAGCTGTTTTTT; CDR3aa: CASSPGQGYGELFF
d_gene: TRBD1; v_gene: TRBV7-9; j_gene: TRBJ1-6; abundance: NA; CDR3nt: TGTGTCAACAGCCAAGGGACAGGGAGTAATTCACCCCTCCACTTT; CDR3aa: CVNSQGTGSNSPLHF
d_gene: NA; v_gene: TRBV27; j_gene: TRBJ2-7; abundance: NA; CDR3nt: TGTGCCAGCAGTGAAACACCGGGATACTCCTACGAGCAGTACTTC; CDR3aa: CASSETPGYSYEQYF
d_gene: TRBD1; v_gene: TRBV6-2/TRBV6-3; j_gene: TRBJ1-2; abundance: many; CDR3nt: TGTGCCAGCAGGACAGGGGGCAGCTATGGCTACACCTTC; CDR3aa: CASRTGGSYGYTF
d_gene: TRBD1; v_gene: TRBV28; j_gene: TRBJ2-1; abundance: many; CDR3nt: TGTGCCAGCAGTTTATCTACAGGGGGGTGGAATGAGCAGTTCTTC; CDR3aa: CASSLSTGGWNEQFF
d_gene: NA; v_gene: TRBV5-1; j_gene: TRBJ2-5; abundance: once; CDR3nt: TGCGCCAGCAGCTTGCTTAGGACTACCAGGGAGACCCAGTACTTC; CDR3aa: CASSLLRTTRETQYF
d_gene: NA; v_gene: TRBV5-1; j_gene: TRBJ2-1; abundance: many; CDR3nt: TGCGCCAGCAGCTTGGATCTCCCCCCGAGTGAGCAGTTCTTC; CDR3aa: CASSLDLPPSEQFF
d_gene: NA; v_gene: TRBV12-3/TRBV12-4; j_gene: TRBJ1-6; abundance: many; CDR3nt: TGTGCCAGCAGTTTAAGGGAAGGCCCCACTGCACCCCTCCACTTT; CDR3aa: CASSLREGPTAPLHF
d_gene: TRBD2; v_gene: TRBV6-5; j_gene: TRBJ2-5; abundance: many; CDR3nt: TGTGCCACCTACCCAAGGACTAGCGACCAAGAGACCCAGTACTTC; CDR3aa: CATYPRTSDQETQYF
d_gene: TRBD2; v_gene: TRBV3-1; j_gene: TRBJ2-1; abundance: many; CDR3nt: TGTGCCAGCAGCCTTAGCGGGACCTACAATGAGCAGTTCTTC; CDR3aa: CASSLSGTYNEQFF